Following are 15 T cell receptor beta chains from one sample sequenced in a study of blood T cell repertoires in COVID-19. The table came from immunoSEQ multiplex PCR; TCRdb's copy has only in-frame clones and leaves some out. The table records about 160,000 clones, 75% to 90% of them present only once. Sequenced sample: PBMCs or T cells enriched from blood (not recorded which). The receptors come from a woman between 40 and 55 years old who had been exposed to COVID-19.

J is TRBJ1-4 and V is TRBV5-1; 7 bases line up with TRBD1. V lost 3 bases and J lost 2; bases outside the gene matches: 1. Germline CDR1 and CDR2: SGHRS and YFSETQ. This CDR3 region has 14 residues. CDR3 in amino acids: CASSSDRTNEKLFF. CDR3 DNA: TGCGCCAGCAGCTCGGACAGGACTAATGAAAAACTGTTTTTT.

The rearrangement uses TRBV6-5 and TRBJ2-2, with 7 bases identical to TRBD1. The length of the CDR3 is 16 residues. Trimming at V came to 0 bases and at J to 5 bases, leaving 6 bases not matched to a gene. The germline V gene has CDR1 MNHEY and CDR2 SVGAGI. CDR3 coding DNA: TGTGCCAGCAGTTACTCGACAGGGACCTTAACCGGGGAGCTGTTTTTT. Its protein product is CASSYSTGTLTGELFF.

The chain recombines TRBV7-6 with TRBJ2-2, with 10 bases lining up with TRBD1. V dropped 4 bases and J dropped 7; count of bases not matched to a gene: 6. CDR1 SGHVS and CDR2 FNYEAQ come from the germline V gene. The CDR3 has 15 amino acids. CDR3 sequence: CASSYPGQGLGELFF. In DNA form, the CDR3 reads TGTGCCAGCAGCTATCCGGGACAGGGGCTCGGGGAGCTGTTTTTT. Looking up the rest from reference TRBV7-6 and TRBJ2-2 gives the full variable domain: GAGVSQSPRYKVTKRGQDVALRCDPISGHVSLYWYRQALGQGPEFLTYFNYEAQQDKSGLPNDRFSAERPEGSISTLTIQRTEQRDSAMYRCASSYPGQGLGELFFGEGSRLTVL.

The V gene is TRBV10-3, the J gene TRBJ1-5; D gene unclear. Trimming left V 9 bases short and J 2 bases short, with 11 bases between. The CDR3 is 13 residues long. The germline CDR1 and CDR2 sequences are ENHRY and SYGVKD. As DNA, the CDR3 is TGTGCCATAAGCGCTGGTGGCAATCAGCCCCAGCATTTT. It specifies CAISAGGNQPQHF.

The chain uses TRBV19 and TRBJ1-3; D is unclear. The CDR3 contains 14 residues. Between the trimmed V and J ends, which lost 9 bases and 0 bases, there was a span of 12 bases. The germline gives CDR1 LNHDA, CDR2 SQIVND (reference sequence). CDR3 protein: CASGSKSSGNTIYF. The DNA for the CDR3 is TGTGCCAGCGGGTCGAAGAGCTCTGGAAACACCATATATTTT.

J is TRBJ1-6 and V is TRBV7-2; TRBD1 matches at 7 bases. The CDR3 has 13 residues. J lost 10 bases, V lost 4 bases, and 4 bases had no gene match. Germline loops: CDR1 SGHTA, CDR2 FQGNSA. CDR3 coding DNA: TGTGCCAGCAGCTACACAGGGGTCTCACCCCTCCACTTT. It translates to CASSYTGVSPLHF.

CDR3 in amino acids: CASSDQSGRGAEQYF. In nucleotides, the CDR3 is TGCGCCAGCAGTGACCAAAGCGGGAGAGGGGCCGAGCAGTACTTC. The chain is built from TRBV10-1 and TRBJ2-7, with 8 bases fitting TRBD2. With V trimmed by 3 bases and J by 6 bases, 10 bases remained unmatched. This CDR3 spans 15 amino acids. Germline assignment: CDR1 WNHNN and CDR2 SYGVQD (reference sequence).

The chain employs TRBV11-2 and TRBJ2-5; D unresolved. The CDR3 is made up of 14 amino acids. V was cut by 3 bases and J by 4 bases, with 12 bases left in between. CDR1 is SGHAT, CDR2 FQNNGV, per germline. This chain's CDR3 is CASSFREVGETQYF. In DNA, the CDR3 is TGTGCCAGCAGCTTTCGCGAGGTCGGAGAGACCCAGTACTTC.

The chain combines TRBV2 with TRBJ2-1, with D uncertain. The germline V gene has CDR1 SNHLY and CDR2 FYNNEI. Trimming pared 5 bases from V and 14 bases from J, leaving 16 bases between. The CDR3 length is 12 residues. The CDR3 bases are TGTGCCAGCAGTCCAGATGCAGCCGAGGAGTTCTTC. It yields the protein CASSPDAAEEFF. Looking up the rest from reference TRBV2 and TRBJ2-1 gives the full variable domain: EPEVTQTPSHQVTQMGQEVILRCVPISNHLYFYWYRQILGQKVEFLVSFYNNEISEKSEIFDDQFSVERPDGSNFTLKIRSTKLEDSAMYFCASSPDAAEEFFGPGTRLTVL.

The CDR3 loop is CASSVAGQVEAFF. In DNA, the CDR3 is TGCGCCAGCAGTGTTGCCGGTCAAGTCGAAGCTTTCTTT. The gene calls are TRBV10-1 and TRBJ1-1; no reliable D call. Trimming shortened V by 4 bases and J by 8 bases, and 14 bases separated the two germline ends. Germline CDR1 WNHNN, CDR2 SYGVQD (reference sequence). The CDR3 is 13 amino acids.

V and J are TRBV10-3 and TRBJ2-6; D remains unclear. V shed 0 bases and J shed 0 bases, with 6 bases lying between them. CDR1 and CDR2 (germline): ENHRY, SYGVKD. This CDR3 comprises 16 residues. The CDR3 loop reads CAISESRNSGANVLTF. The DNA of the CDR3 is TGTGCCATCAGTGAGTCTCGTAACTCTGGGGCCAACGTCCTGACTTTC.

This clone was picked up one time. The rearrangement links TRBV15 to TRBJ1-4; D is uncertain. The CDR3 runs to 16 residues. Germline CDR1 LNHNV, CDR2 YYDKDF (reference sequence). Deletions cut 1 base from V and 3 bases from J, with 12 bases between. The CDR3 spells CATSRVSGSSNEKLFF. CDR3 bases: TGTGCCACCAGCAGAGTAAGCGGTAGCTCTAATGAAAAACTGTTTTTT.

The gene calls are TRBV6-2 or TRBV6-3 and TRBJ2-7; possible D gene TRBD1, 6 bases. V was clipped by 2 bases and J by 4 bases, with 21 bases between them. Germline CDR1 is MNHEY and CDR2 is SVGEGT. This CDR3 has 17 amino acids. CDR3 coding DNA: TGTGCCAGCAGTTACCCGCTCGACCAGGGGCGACGTTACGAGCAGTACTTC. Translation gives CASSYPLDQGRRYEQYF.

The chain recombines TRBV5-1 with TRBJ1-5, with 8 bases fitting TRBD1. V gave up 4 bases and J gave up 1 base; unmatched junction bases: 4. Germline CDR1 SGHRS, CDR2 YFSETQ. This CDR3 is 15 amino acids long. CDR3 coding DNA: TGCGCCAGCAGCATGACAGGGGAAAGCAATCAGCCCCAGCATTTT. Protein sequence: CASSMTGESNQPQHF. Using reference TRBV5-1 and TRBJ1-5 for the parts outside the CDR3, the full variable domain is KAGVTQTPRYLIKTRGQQVTLSCSPISGHRSVSWYQQTPGQGLQFLFEYFSETQRNKGNFPGRFSGRQFSNSRSEMNVSTLELGDSALYLCASSMTGESNQPQHFGDGTRLSIL.

The V gene is TRBV12-2, the J gene TRBJ2-5; TRBD1 is taken as the D call from the table, unchecked against the DNA. TRBV12-2 is flagged as a pseudogene. The CDR3 totals 15 residues. The CDR3 loop is CASRLVKGNHETQYF. The CDR3 DNA follows: TGTGCAAGTCGCTTAGTAAAGGGGAACCACGAGACCCAGTACTTC.